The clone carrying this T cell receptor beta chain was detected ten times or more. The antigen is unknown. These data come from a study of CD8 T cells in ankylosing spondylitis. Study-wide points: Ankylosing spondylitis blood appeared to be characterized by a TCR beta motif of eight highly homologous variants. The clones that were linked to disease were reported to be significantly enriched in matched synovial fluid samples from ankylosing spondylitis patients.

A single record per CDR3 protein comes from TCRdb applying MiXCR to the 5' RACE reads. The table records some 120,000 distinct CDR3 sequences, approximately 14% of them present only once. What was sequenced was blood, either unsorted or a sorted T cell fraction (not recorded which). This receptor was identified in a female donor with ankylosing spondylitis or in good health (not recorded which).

The CDR3 protein is CASSAQGRGYEQYF. CDR3 sequence (DNA): TGTGCCAGCAGTGCGCAGGGAAGAGGCTACGAGCAGTACTTC. This chain links TRBV12-3 or TRBV12-4 with TRBJ2-7; D is perhaps TRBD1 (5 bases). The germline V and J ends were trimmed by 5 bases and 3 bases, with 14 bases remaining between them. CDR3 length: 14 amino acids.